Each of the 27 T cell receptor beta chains below was sequenced from the same sample in a study of CD8+ T cells in alopecia areata. Treatment specified: oral pan-JAK inhibitor, 5-10 mg twice daily. The sequencing template was cDNA reverse transcribed from extracted RNA. Generated by immunoSEQ multiplex PCR, the TCRdb table keeps only in-frame clones and is missing some. In the table there are 150,000 to 200,000 clones, roughly 61% of which are singletons. Sequencing was performed on CD8+ T cells sorted from blood, taken at week 24, from a patient treated with tofacitinib. These receptors all come from a human donor with alopecia areata.

DNA for the CDR3: TGTGCCAGCAGTTTATTTGGGAATCAGCCCCAGCATTTT. Amino acids: CASSLFGNQPQHF. This rearrangement joins TRBV27 to TRBJ1-5; D not resolved. Looked up from germline, CDR1 is MNHEY and CDR2 is SMNVEV (reference sequence). V shed 1 base and J shed 4 bases, with 5 bases lying between them. The CDR3 is 13 residues long.

This clone was counted a single time. The CDR3 protein is CASLPSGANEQFF. CDR3 bases: TGCGCCAGCCTCCCCAGTGGGGCCAATGAGCAGTTCTTC. The chain recombines TRBV5-1 with TRBJ2-1; a weak D match, TRBD1 (5 bases). Germline V gives CDR1 SGHRS, CDR2 YFSETQ. V lost 7 bases to trimming and J lost 6 bases, with 14 bases between them. CDR3 length equals 13 residues.

This rearrangement joins TRBV13 to TRBJ2-3; TRBD2 agrees at 8 bases. CDR1 and CDR2 (germline): PRHDT, FYEKMQ (reference sequence). J lost 5 bases, V lost 5 bases, and 0 bases had no gene match. This CDR3 comprises 12 residues. CDR3 in DNA: TGTGCCAGCAGCGCGGGGGGAGATACGCAGTATTTT. This codes for CASSAGGDTQYF.

This clone was detected only a few times. This rearrangement joins TRBV27 to TRBJ2-3, with TRBD2 matching over 11 bases. CDR1 is MNHEY, CDR2 SMNVEV, per germline (reference sequence). The CDR3 has 17 residues. Germline trimming cut 2 bases from V and 6 bases from J; bases unmatched to any gene: 10. In DNA form, the CDR3 reads TGTGCCAGCAGTTTAACCGCTCCTAGCGGGGGGCGGGATACGCAGTATTTT. Translated, it gives CASSLTAPSGGRDTQYF.

J is TRBJ2-1 and V is TRBV13; no reliable D call. Deletions cut 1 base from V and 9 bases from J, with 7 bases between. From germline, CDR1 is PRHDT and CDR2 FYEKMQ (reference sequence). The CDR3 length is 12 residues. The chain's CDR3 is CASSLVSSEQFF. CDR3 DNA: TGTGCCAGCAGCTTAGTTAGCAGTGAGCAGTTCTTC.

This clone has more than one count but fewer than ten. V and J are TRBV29-1 and TRBJ2-2; 8 bases match TRBD1. The V segment lost 7 bases and the J segment 4 bases; nucleotides outside the gene matches: 11. CDR3 length equals 15 residues. Germline V gene sequence: CDR1 SQVTM, CDR2 ANQGSEA. CDR3 sequence (DNA): TGCAGCGCCGTAGGGGAGGACAGGGCCACCGGGGAGCTGTTTTTT. As protein: CSAVGEDRATGELFF.

V usage is TRBV13 and J usage is TRBJ2-5; 8 bases fit TRBD2. From germline, CDR1 is PRHDT and CDR2 FYEKMQ (reference sequence). Losses at the gene ends were 3 bases for V and 5 bases for J; bases not matched to a gene: 2. The CDR3 extends over 13 amino acids. The CDR3, as DNA: TGTGCCAGCAGCTTTAGCGGGGAGGAGACCCAGTACTTC. Residues: CASSFSGEETQYF.

The chain recombines TRBV15 with TRBJ1-5; 7 nucleotides align to TRBD1. V shed 4 bases and J 2 bases; nucleotides not matched to a gene: 5. The CDR3 extends over 15 amino acids. Per the germline V gene, CDR1 is LNHNV and CDR2 is YYDKDF (reference sequence). The DNA for the CDR3 is TGTGCCACCAGCAAGTACGGGACAGGCAATCAGCCCCAGCATTTT. Its protein product is CATSKYGTGNQPQHF.

The count of this clone is one. The chain employs TRBV18 and TRBJ2-5; perhaps TRBD2 as D (5 bases). There are 16 residues in the CDR3. Germline V CDR1 and CDR2: KGHSH, LQKENI. V lost 6 bases and J lost 2, with 19 bases in between. CDR3 sequence (DNA): TGTGCCAGCTCCCTAACACCCCTGATAGCGCAAGAGACCCAGTACTTC. It encodes CASSLTPLIAQETQYF.

This chain connects TRBV29-1 to TRBJ2-7, with TRBD1 identical over 11 bases. The CDR3 contains 14 residues. Germline V gene data show CDR1 as SQVTM and CDR2 as ANQGSEA. Unmatched junction bases numbered 4, after V lost 6 bases and J lost 0 bases. The CDR3 nucleotides are TGCAGCGTACCCGGGACAGGGGGCTCCTACGAGCAGTACTTC. This sequence encodes CSVPGTGGSYEQYF.

The chain couples TRBV29-1 to TRBJ1-2, with unresolved D. The V gene lost 5 bases and the J gene lost 7 bases, with 14 bases spanning the gap. This CDR3 comprises 12 residues. The germline CDR1 and CDR2 sequences are SQVTM and ANQGSEA. CDR3: CSVPDVSGGYTF. As DNA, the CDR3 is TGCAGCGTTCCTGACGTGTCCGGTGGCTACACCTTC. The full variable domain, its missing parts supplied by reference TRBV29-1 and TRBJ1-2, is SAVISQKPSRDICQRGTSLTIQCQVDSQVTMMFWYRQQPGQSLTLIATANQGSEATYESGFVIDKFPISRPNLTFSTLTVSNMSPEDSSIYLCSVPDVSGGYTFGSGTRLTVV.

V and J are TRBV7-9 and TRBJ2-2; 7 positions match TRBD1. V lost 5 bases to trimming and J lost 2 bases; unmatched junction nucleotides: 5. Germline lookup yields CDR1 SEHNR and CDR2 FQNEAQ (reference sequence). This CDR3 region has 15 residues. CDR3 nucleotides: TGTGCCAGCAGCGGGGGACAGCGAAACACCGGGGAGCTGTTTTTT. Protein sequence: CASSGGQRNTGELFF.

V is TRBV5-1 and J is TRBJ2-3; D is undetermined. The CDR3 is made up of 15 amino acids. The V end was cut by 5 bases, the J end by 1 base, with 14 bases between. CDR1 is SGHRS and CDR2 is YFSETQ in the germline V gene. In nucleotides, the CDR3 is TGCGCCAGCAGTCTCGACCCGGTTGGCACAGATACGCAGTATTTT. It specifies CASSLDPVGTDTQYF.

This clone was detected only a few times. This chain connects TRBV23-1 to TRBJ1-5; possibly TRBD1 for D (5 bases). TRBV23-1 is designated an ORF whose function remains uncertain. This CDR3 comprises 17 residues. Trimming took off 1 base at V and 6 bases at J, with 19 bases between the two ends. The CDR3 DNA reads TGCGCCAGCAGTCAATTTATCTGCGGCAGGGACGGTCAGCCCCAGCATTTT. Protein sequence: CASSQFICGRDGQPQHF.

This rearrangement joins TRBV30 to TRBJ2-3; D might be TRBD2 (5 bases). Trimming took off 1 base at V and 9 bases at J, with 20 bases between the two ends. Germline-derived CDR1 and CDR2 are GTSNPN and SVGIG (reference sequence). The CDR3 is 15 residues long. CDR3 region: CAWSAPWRASETQYF. CDR3 sequence (DNA): TGTGCCTGGAGTGCGCCCTGGCGGGCTTCCGAAACGCAGTATTTT.

There are a few counts of this clone. Other nucleotide sequences from this sample produce the same CDR3. This sequence joins TRBV29-1 and TRBJ2-7; either TRBD1 or TRBD2 may supply D (5 bases each). V was pared by 4 bases and J by 7 bases, with 14 bases between. The CDR3 extends over 12 amino acids. CDR1 SQVTM and CDR2 ANQGSEA come from the germline V gene. CDR3 region: CSVGGGLGEQYF. CDR3 in DNA: TGCAGCGTTGGTGGGGGTCTGGGGGAGCAGTACTTC.

Concerning this clone itself: In the same sample, other DNA sequences code for this CDR3. V and J are TRBV27 and TRBJ2-1, with 14 bases matching TRBD2. Trimming removed 5 bases from V and 6 bases from J; junction bases left unmatched: 3. CDR3 size: 15 residues. Germline lookup yields CDR1 MNHEY and CDR2 SMNVEV (reference sequence). In DNA, the CDR3 is TGTGCCAGCAGTCCCGGACTAGCGGGGGGCAATGAGCAGTTCTTC. Translation gives CASSPGLAGGNEQFF.

This clone has just a few counts. This chain links TRBV30 with TRBJ1-5; D unresolved. The CDR3 loop spans 14 amino acids. Per germline, CDR1 GTSNPN and CDR2 SVGIG (reference sequence). V was clipped by 1 base and J by 4 bases, with 11 bases between them. The CDR3 here is CAWSGFAVNQPQHF. The CDR3 DNA reads as TGTGCCTGGAGTGGTTTCGCGGTAAATCAGCCCCAGCATTTT.

The table lists this clone with a few counts. The V call is TRBV29-1, the J call TRBJ1-1; D is unresolved. The V gene's germline CDR1 is SQVTM and CDR2 ANQGSEA. This CDR3 region has 10 residues. With 6 bases removed from V and 3 bases from J, the gap between germline ends came to 5 bases. The CDR3 DNA sequence: TGCAGCGTCGTCGACACTGAAGCTTTCTTT. It encodes CSVVDTEAFF.

This clone has only a few counts. The V gene is TRBV29-1, the J gene TRBJ1-5; D gene unclear. Per the germline V gene, CDR1 is SQVTM and CDR2 is ANQGSEA. Deletions cut 6 bases from V and 2 bases from J, with 8 bases between. The CDR3 spans 12 residues. As DNA, the CDR3 is TGCAGCGTCCAGTGGGGCAATCAGCCCCAGCATTTT. This encodes CSVQWGNQPQHF.

The chain couples TRBV19 to TRBJ1-5; 7 bases fit TRBD1. Germline CDR1 LNHDA, CDR2 SQIVND (reference sequence). V lost 7 bases and J lost 7; bases outside the gene matches: 7. The CDR3 runs to 13 residues. The CDR3 spells CASKGGGGQPQHF. CDR3 coding DNA: TGTGCCAGTAAAGGAGGGGGCGGCCAGCCCCAGCATTTT.

V gene TRBV6-1 combines with J gene TRBJ1-1; 7 bases are a match to TRBD1. The V segment lost 0 bases and the J segment 0 bases; nucleotides outside the gene matches: 4. The CDR3 runs to 16 residues. CDR1 and CDR2 (germline): MNHNS, SASEGT. As DNA, the CDR3 is TGTGCCAGCAGTGAAGCCGGGCAGGGGGTGAACACTGAAGCTTTCTTT. This encodes CASSEAGQGVNTEAFF.

The chain uses TRBV7-9 and TRBJ1-2; 11 bases line up with TRBD1. The CDR3 sequence is 15 residues long. V was pared by 5 bases and J by 4 bases, with 6 bases of the junction left unmatched. Germline V gene sequence: CDR1 SEHNR, CDR2 FQNEAQ (reference sequence). This chain's CDR3 is CASSRIGQGAYGYTF. CDR3 nucleotide sequence: TGTGCCAGCAGCAGAATTGGACAGGGGGCCTATGGCTACACCTTC.

The V call is TRBV11-2, the J call TRBJ2-1; tentatively, D is TRBD1 or TRBD2 (5 bases each). There are 15 residues in the CDR3. V was cut by 7 bases and J by 4 bases, with 17 bases left in between. Germline assignment: CDR1 SGHAT and CDR2 FQNNGV. CDR3 protein: CASTIPKGPYNEQFF. CDR3 DNA: TGTGCCAGCACCATTCCCAAGGGACCATACAATGAGCAGTTCTTC.

The rearrangement links TRBV30 to TRBJ1-6; 9 bases align to TRBD1. Losses at the gene ends were 3 bases for V and 8 bases for J; bases not matched to a gene: 5. The V gene's germline CDR1 is GTSNPN and CDR2 SVGIG (reference sequence). This CDR3 spans 14 amino acids. CDR3: CAWRMGQGHSPLHF. In nucleotides, the CDR3 is TGTGCCTGGAGGATGGGACAGGGACATTCACCCCTCCACTTT.

This rearrangement joins TRBV7-9 to TRBJ1-2; D not resolved. There are 12 residues in the CDR3. Deletions cut 7 bases from V and 4 bases from J, with 10 bases between. Germline lookup yields CDR1 SEHNR and CDR2 FQNEAQ (reference sequence). The CDR3 nucleotides are TGTGCCAGCACCGCCCGGGGCTATGGCTACACCTTC. The encoded protein is CASTARGYGYTF.

The rearrangement links TRBV7-8 to TRBJ2-7; a weak D match, TRBD2 (6 bases). CDR1 SGHVS and CDR2 FQNEAQ come from the germline V gene. The CDR3 has 11 residues. Trimming took 5 bases from V and 6 from J, leaving 8 bases between them. As DNA, the CDR3 is TGTGCCAGCAGCCCCGGGGGCGAGCAGTACTTC. As protein: CASSPGGEQYF.